The text below deals with one T cell receptor (beta chain). What it binds is not known. Excluded were patients having autoimmune disease history or systemic immunosuppression. This table comes from immunoSEQ multiplex PCR, and its TCRdb copy is limited to in-frame clones, with some not included. The sample includes approximately 74,000 clones, more than 70% of them seen just once. The data were taken from a study of OX40 agonist ivuxolimab in advanced cancers. Study conclusions and caveats: There was clonal expansion of CD4+ and CD8+ blood T cells by week 6 at 0.1 to 3.0 mg/kg. In CD8+ T cells, expanded clones were on average more numerous than in CD4+.

The V and J ends lost 5 bases and 5 bases, in that order; junction bases with no gene match: 4. CDR3 size: 13 residues. CDR1 and CDR2 (germline): ENHRY, SYGVKD. The V call is TRBV10-3, the J call TRBJ1-1, with 8 bases aligning to TRBD1. The sequence derives from an adult with an advanced solid tumor such as melanoma, head and neck, liver or kidney cancer. The source material was CD4+ or CD8+ T cells sorted from blood, sampled in a trial of the OX40 agonist ivuxolimab. The CDR3 DNA is TGTGCCATCAGTCAGGGGGCATGGACTGAAGCTTTCTTT. Protein product: CAISQGAWTEAFF.